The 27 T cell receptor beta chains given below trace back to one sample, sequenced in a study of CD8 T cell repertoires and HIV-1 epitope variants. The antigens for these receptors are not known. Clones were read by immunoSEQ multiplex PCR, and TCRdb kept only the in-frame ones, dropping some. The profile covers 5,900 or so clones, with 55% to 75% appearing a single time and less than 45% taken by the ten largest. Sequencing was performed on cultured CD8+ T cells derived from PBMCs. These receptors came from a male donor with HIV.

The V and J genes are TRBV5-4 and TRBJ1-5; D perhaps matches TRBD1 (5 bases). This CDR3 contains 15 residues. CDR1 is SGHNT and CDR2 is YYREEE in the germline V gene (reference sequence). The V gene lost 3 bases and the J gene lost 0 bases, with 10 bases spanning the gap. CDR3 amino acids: CASSSTEDSNQPQHF. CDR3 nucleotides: TGTGCCAGCAGCTCGACAGAAGATAGCAATCAGCCCCAGCATTTT.

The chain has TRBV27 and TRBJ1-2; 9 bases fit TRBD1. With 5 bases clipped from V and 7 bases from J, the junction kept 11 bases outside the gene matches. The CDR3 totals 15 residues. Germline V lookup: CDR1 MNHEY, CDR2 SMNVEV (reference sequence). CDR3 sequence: CASSPSGTGMFGYTF. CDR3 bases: TGTGCCAGCAGTCCGAGCGGGACAGGGATGTTTGGCTACACCTTC.

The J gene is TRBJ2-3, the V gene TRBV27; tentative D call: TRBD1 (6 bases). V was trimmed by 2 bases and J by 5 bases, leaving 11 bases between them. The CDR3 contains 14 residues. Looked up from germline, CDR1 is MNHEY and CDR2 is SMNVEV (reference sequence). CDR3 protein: CASSLKRGGDTQYF. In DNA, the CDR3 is TGTGCCAGCAGTTTAAAGAGAGGGGGAGATACGCAGTATTTT.

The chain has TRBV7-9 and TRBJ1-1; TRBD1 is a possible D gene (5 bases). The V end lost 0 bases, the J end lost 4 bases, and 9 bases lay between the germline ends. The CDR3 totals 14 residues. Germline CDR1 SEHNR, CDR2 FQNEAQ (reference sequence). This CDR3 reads CASSLAQRGTEAFF. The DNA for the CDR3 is TGTGCCAGCAGCTTAGCCCAAAGGGGCACTGAAGCTTTCTTT.

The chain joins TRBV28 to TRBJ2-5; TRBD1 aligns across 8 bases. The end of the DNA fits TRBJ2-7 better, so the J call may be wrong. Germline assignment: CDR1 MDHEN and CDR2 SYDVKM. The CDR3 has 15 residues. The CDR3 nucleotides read TGTGCCAGCAGTTTCACTCGGACAGGGAGGTACGAGCAGTACTTC. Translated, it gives CASSFTRTGRYEQYF.

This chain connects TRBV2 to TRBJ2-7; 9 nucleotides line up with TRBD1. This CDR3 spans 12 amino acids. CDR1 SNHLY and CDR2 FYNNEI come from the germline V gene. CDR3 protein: CVPGQGYYEQYF. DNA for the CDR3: TGTGTACCGGGACAGGGATACTACGAGCAGTACTTC.

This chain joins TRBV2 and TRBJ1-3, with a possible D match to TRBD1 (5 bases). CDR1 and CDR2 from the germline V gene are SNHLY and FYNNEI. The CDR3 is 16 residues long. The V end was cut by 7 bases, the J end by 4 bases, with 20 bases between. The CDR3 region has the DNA TGTGCCAGCACCCAGAGCCGGGGGATGGGGGGAAACACCATATATTTT. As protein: CASTQSRGMGGNTIYF.

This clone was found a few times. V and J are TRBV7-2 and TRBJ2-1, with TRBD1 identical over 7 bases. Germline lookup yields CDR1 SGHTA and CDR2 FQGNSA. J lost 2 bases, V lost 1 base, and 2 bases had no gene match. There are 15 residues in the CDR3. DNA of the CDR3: TGTGCCAGCAGCTTAGTAGGGGGCGCCTACAATGAGCAGTTCTTC. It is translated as CASSLVGGAYNEQFF. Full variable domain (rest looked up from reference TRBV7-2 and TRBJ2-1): GAGVSQSPSNKVTEKGKDVELRCDPISGHTALYWYRQSLGQGLEFLIYFQGNSAPDKSGLPSDRFSAERTGGSVSTLTIQRTQQEDSAVYLCASSLVGGAYNEQFFGPGTRLTVL.

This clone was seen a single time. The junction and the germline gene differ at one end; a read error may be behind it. CDR3 DNA: TGCGCCAGCAGTCAAGAGGGTAGGCAGGACAGGGGGAACTATGGCTACACCTTC. Protein: CASSQEGRQDRGNYGYTF. The chain has TRBV4-1 and TRBJ1-2; 10 bases line up with TRBD1. This CDR3 has 18 residues. The germline gives CDR1 MGHRA, CDR2 YSYEKL.

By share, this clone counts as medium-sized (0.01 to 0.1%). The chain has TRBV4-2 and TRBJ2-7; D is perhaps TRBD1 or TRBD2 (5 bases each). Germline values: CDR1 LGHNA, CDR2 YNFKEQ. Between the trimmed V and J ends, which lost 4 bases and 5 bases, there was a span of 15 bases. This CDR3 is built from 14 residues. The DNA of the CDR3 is TGTGCCAGCAGCCCTACAGGCGGGCGGGACGAGCAGTACTTC. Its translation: CASSPTGGRDEQYF.

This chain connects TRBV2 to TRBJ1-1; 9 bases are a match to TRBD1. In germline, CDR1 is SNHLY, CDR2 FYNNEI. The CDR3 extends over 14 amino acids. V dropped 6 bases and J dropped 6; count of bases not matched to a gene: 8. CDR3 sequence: CASRTGTGFPEAFF. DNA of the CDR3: TGTGCCAGCAGGACCGGGACAGGGTTCCCTGAAGCTTTCTTT.

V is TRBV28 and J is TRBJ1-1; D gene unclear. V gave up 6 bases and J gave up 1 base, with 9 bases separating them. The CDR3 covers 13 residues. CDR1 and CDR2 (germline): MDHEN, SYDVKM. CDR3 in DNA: TGTGCCAGCAGGGTAGCTAGGAACACTGAAGCTTTCTTT. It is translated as CASRVARNTEAFF.

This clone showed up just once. CDR3 in amino acids: CASSGNGMATNEKLFF. The DNA for the CDR3 is TGTGCCAGCAGCGGGAATGGGATGGCGACTAATGAAAAACTGTTTTTT. This chain connects TRBV7-9 to TRBJ1-4; D unclear. The CDR3 runs 16 residues. Trimming stripped 5 bases from V and 2 bases from J, with 15 bases between. CDR1 is SEHNR, CDR2 FQNEAQ, per germline (reference sequence).

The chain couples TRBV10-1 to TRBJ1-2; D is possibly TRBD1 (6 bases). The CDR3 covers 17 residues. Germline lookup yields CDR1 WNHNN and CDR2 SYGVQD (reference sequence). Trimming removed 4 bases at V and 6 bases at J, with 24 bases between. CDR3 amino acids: CASSAFSLRGVTDGYTF. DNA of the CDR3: TGCGCCAGCAGTGCTTTCAGTCTTAGGGGGGTGACGGATGGCTACACCTTC.

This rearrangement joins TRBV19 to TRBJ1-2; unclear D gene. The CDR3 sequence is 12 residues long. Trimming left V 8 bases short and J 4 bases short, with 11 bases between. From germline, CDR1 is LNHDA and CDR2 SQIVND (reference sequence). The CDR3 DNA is TGTGCCAGTCAGGCCGGGATCTATGGCTACACCTTC. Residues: CASQAGIYGYTF.

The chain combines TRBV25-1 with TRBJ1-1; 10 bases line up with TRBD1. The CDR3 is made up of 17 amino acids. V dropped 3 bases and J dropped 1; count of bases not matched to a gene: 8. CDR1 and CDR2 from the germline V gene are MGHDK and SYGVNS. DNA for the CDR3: TGTGCCAGCAGTGACGACAGGGGGCCGGAGGCGAACACTGAAGCTTTCTTT. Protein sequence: CASSDDRGPEANTEAFF. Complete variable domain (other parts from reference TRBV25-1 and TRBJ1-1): EADIYQTPRYLVIGTGKKITLECSQTMGHDKMYWYQQDPGMELHLIHYSYGVNSTEKGDLSSESTVSRIRTEHFPLTLESARPSHTSQYLCASSDDRGPEANTEAFFGQGTRLTVV.

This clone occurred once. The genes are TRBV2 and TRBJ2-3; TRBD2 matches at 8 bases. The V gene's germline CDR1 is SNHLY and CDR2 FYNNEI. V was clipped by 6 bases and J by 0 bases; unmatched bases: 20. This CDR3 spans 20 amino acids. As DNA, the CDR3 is TGTGCCAGCAGCGTGCCCGACAGTTTAACTAGCGGAGACAGCACAGATACGCAGTATTTT. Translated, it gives CASSVPDSLTSGDSTDTQYF.

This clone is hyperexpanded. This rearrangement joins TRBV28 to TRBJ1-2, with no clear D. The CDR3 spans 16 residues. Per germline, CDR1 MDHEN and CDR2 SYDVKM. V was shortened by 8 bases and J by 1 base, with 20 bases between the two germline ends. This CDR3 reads CASGLYPLDLNYGYTF. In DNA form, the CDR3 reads TGTGCCAGCGGCTTATATCCCTTGGACCTTAACTATGGCTACACCTTC.

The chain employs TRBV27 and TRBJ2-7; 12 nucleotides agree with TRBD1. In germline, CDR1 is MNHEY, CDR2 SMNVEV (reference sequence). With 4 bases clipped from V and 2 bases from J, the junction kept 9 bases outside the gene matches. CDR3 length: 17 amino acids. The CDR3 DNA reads TGTGCCAGCAGTTGGGGACAGGGGGCCGTCACGGCCTACGAGCAGTACTTC. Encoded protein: CASSWGQGAVTAYEQYF.

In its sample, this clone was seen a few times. DNA for the CDR3: TGTGCCTGGAGTGTACCCCCCTACGAGCAGTACTTC. Translated: CAWSVPPYEQYF. This chain connects TRBV30 to TRBJ2-7; D not resolved. Per germline, CDR1 GTSNPN and CDR2 SVGIG (reference sequence). This CDR3 has 12 amino acids. Trimming removed 0 bases at V and 2 bases at J, with 5 bases between.

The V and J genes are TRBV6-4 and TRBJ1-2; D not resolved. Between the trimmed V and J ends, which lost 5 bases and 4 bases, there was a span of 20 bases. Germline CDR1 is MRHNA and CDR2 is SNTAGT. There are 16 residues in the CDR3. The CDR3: CASSLKPHGKTYGYTF. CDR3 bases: TGTGCCAGCAGTCTAAAGCCACACGGAAAGACCTATGGCTACACCTTC.

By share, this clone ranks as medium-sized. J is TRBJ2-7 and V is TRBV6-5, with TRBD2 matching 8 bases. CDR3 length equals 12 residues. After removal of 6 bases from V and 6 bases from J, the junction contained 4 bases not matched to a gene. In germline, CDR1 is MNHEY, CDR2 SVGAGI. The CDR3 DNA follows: TGTGCCAGCAGCCCGGGGGGGGGCGAGCAGTACTTC. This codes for CASSPGGGEQYF.

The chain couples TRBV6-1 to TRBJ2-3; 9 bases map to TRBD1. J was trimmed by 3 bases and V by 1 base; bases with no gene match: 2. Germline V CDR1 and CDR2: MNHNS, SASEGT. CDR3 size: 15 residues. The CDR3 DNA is TGTGCCAGCAGTGAAGGGACAGGGGAGACAGATACGCAGTATTTT. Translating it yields CASSEGTGETDTQYF.

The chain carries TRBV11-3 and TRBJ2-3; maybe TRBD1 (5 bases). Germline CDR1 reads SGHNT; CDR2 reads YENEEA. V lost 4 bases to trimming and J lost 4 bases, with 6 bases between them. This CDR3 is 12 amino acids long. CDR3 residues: CASSSTADTQYF. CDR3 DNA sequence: TGTGCCAGCAGCTCGACAGCAGATACGCAGTATTTT.

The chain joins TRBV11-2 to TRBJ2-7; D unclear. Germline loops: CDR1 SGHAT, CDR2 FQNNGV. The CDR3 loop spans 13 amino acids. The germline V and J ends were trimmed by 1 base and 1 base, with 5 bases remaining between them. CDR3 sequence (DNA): TGTGCCAGCAGCTTAGGAGTTTCCTACGAGCAGTACTTC. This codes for CASSLGVSYEQYF. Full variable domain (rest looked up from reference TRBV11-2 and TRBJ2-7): EAGVAQSPRYKIIEKRQSVAFWCNPISGHATLYWYQQILGQGPKLLIQFQNNGVVDDSQLPKDRFSAERLKGVDSTLKIQPAKLEDSAVYLCASSLGVSYEQYFGPGTRLTVT.

The CDR3 sequence is CASSLSPGANVLTF. The CDR3 DNA reads as TGTGCCAGCAGCTTAAGCCCAGGGGCCAACGTCCTGACTTTC. The chain is built from TRBV7-8 and TRBJ2-6; D call uncertain. Germline loops: CDR1 SGHVS, CDR2 FQNEAQ. Trimming left V 2 bases short and J 4 bases short, with 6 bases between. The CDR3 sequence is 14 residues long.

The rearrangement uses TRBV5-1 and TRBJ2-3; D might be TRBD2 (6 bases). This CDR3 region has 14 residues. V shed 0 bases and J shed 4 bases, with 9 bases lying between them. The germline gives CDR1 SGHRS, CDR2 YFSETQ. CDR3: CASSLVGEADTQYF. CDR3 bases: TGCGCCAGCAGCTTGGTAGGGGAGGCAGATACGCAGTATTTT. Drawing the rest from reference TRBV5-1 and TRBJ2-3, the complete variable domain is KAGVTQTPRYLIKTRGQQVTLSCSPISGHRSVSWYQQTPGQGLQFLFEYFSETQRNKGNFPGRFSGRQFSNSRSEMNVSTLELGDSALYLCASSLVGEADTQYFGPGTRLTVL.